Sequencing of this T cell receptor beta chain was carried out in a study of blood T cell repertoires in COVID-19. TCRdb's copy holds only in-frame clones and misses some; the assay was immunoSEQ multiplex PCR. The table records under 150,000 clones, 85% of them present only once. The germline V and J ends were trimmed by 2 bases and 1 base, with 16 bases remaining between them. This CDR3 spans 17 amino acids. Germline loops: CDR1 LGHNA, CDR2 YNFKEQ. This sequence originates from a woman in her forties with active or convalescent COVID-19. The sequenced sample was peripheral blood. V and J are TRBV4-2 and TRBJ2-3, with D maybe TRBD2 (5 bases). The CDR3 region is CASSQFLGAGGTDTQYF. Written as DNA, the CDR3 is TGTGCCAGCAGCCAATTTTTGGGTGCCGGGGGCACAGATACGCAGTATTTT.